The 2 T cell receptor beta chains in this list originate from one sample, sequenced in a study of cytotoxic CD8 clonotypes in ibrutinib-treated CLL. Measured with immunoSEQ multiplex PCR; TCRdb has only the in-frame clones, and not every one. The sample yields tens of thousands of clones, 65% to 70% seen once. The specimen comprised PBMCs, sampled at disease progression, from a patient treated with ibrutinib. These receptors all stem from a human donor with chronic lymphocytic leukemia.

This clone was detected only a few times. The CDR3 loop is CASSATDTQYF. For the CDR3, the DNA is TGTGCCAGCTCCGCGACAGATACGCAGTATTTT. The chain combines TRBV7-9 with TRBJ2-3, with D unresolved. The CDR3 covers 11 residues. V lost 8 bases and J lost 3, with 6 bases in between. The germline CDR1 and CDR2 sequences are SEHNR and FQNEAQ (reference sequence).

The chain is built from TRBV7-2 and TRBJ1-3, with D unclear. CDR3 size: 12 residues. In germline, CDR1 is SGHTA, CDR2 FQGNSA. Trimming took 6 bases from V and 8 from J, leaving 11 bases between them. The CDR3 nucleotides are TGTGCCAGCAGACCTGGTGGGGACACCATATATTTT. It yields the protein CASRPGGDTIYF.